This TCR beta chain was identified in a study of T cell responses to AZD1222 COVID-19 vaccine. Study results and limitations: Most donors were white British, females outnumbered males, and clonal diversity was possibly underestimated. Close to half of spike-specific TCRs reportedly recognize unmutated variant regions.

Profiled with immunoSEQ multiplex PCR; TCRdb holds only in-frame clones, not every one. The sample includes about 120,000 clones, 80% to 90% of them seen just once. Looked up from germline, CDR1 is MNHEY and CDR2 is SVGAGI. The CDR3 spans 14 residues. V trimming: 1 base; J trimming: 16 bases; junction bases outside the gene matches: 9. As concerns this clone: What it recognizes is unknown.

The sample here was peripheral blood, taken on day 0 of AZD1222 vaccination. V gene TRBV6-5 combines with J gene TRBJ1-6; 8 bases match TRBD1. The sequence was collected from an adult in good health. The CDR3 region has the DNA TGTGCCAGCAGTTACTTCCAGGGGGCCGTATCTCTCCACTTT. It encodes CASSYFQGAVSLHF.